These 26 T cell receptor beta chains came from one sample sequenced in a study of T cells in women clearing cervical HPV infection. Sequencing used immunoSEQ multiplex PCR; TCRdb keeps in-frame clones, though not all of them. Its table records 20,000 to 25,000 clones. The specimen sequenced was blood buffy coat. The receptors were sampled from a woman between 18 and 69 years old with a cervical HPV16 infection that either progressed to CIN3+ or cleared (not recorded which).

On this clone itself: This CDR3 is also generated by other DNA sequences in the sample. CDR3 sequence reads: CSARATGSGNTIYF. Incomplete CDR3 DNA: TGCAGTGCTAGGGCGACAGGGTCTGGAAACACC. This chain joins TRBV20-1 and TRBJ1-3, with 7 bases fitting TRBD1. Sequencing ends 3 residues short of the CDR3 end; the germline J gene provides the rest. In germline, CDR1 is DFQATT, CDR2 SNEGSKA (reference sequence). The CDR3 is made up of 14 amino acids. Germline trimming cut 3 bases from V and 1 base from J; bases unmatched to any gene: 3.

For this clone: Read sequence stops 3 residues before the CDR3 end, and the germline J gene provides the missing end. The chain employs TRBV10-3 and TRBJ2-3; weak D call: TRBD2 (5 bases). The V gene lost 0 bases and the J gene lost 4 bases, with 14 bases spanning the gap. The CDR3 has 16 residues. In germline, CDR1 is ENHRY, CDR2 SYGVKD. Here the CDR3 reads CAISESRGSTADTQYF. Incomplete CDR3 DNA: TGTGCCATCAGTGAGTCTCGGGGTTCTACTGCAGATACG.

The CDR3 loop reads CASSSPGQGANEQFF. Partial CDR3 DNA: TGTGCCAGCAGCTCCCCGGGACAGGGGGCGAATGAG. The J gene is TRBJ2-1, the V gene TRBV7-9; TRBD1 agrees at 12 bases. Sequencing ends 3 residues short of the CDR3 end; the germline J gene provides the rest. Germline assignment: CDR1 SEHNR and CDR2 FQNEAQ (reference sequence). Trimming took 4 bases from V and 7 from J; bases not matched to a gene: 5. The CDR3 extends over 15 amino acids.

To note about this clone: The sequence runs out 3 residues before the end of the CDR3; the remainder is reconstructed from the germline J gene. This rearrangement joins TRBV7-6 to TRBJ1-5; D not certain. This CDR3 spans 14 amino acids. Germline V CDR1 and CDR2: SGHVS, FNYEAQ. Trimming cost V 5 bases and J 2 bases, with 10 bases left between them. CDR3 bases read: TGTGCCAGCAGCGAGACGCGGGGCAATCAGCCC. This codes for CASSETRGNQP. The complete CDR3 reads CASSETRGNQPQHF.

To note about this clone: The read terminates 3 residues before the CDR3 end, so the remaining end is supplied by the germline J gene. The chain has TRBV11-2 and TRBJ1-6; 7 nucleotides line up with TRBD1. Germline V gene data show CDR1 as SGHAT and CDR2 as FQNNGV. After removal of 4 bases from V and 10 bases from J, the junction contained 10 bases not matched to a gene. The CDR3 covers 15 residues. CDR3 bases read: TGTGCCAGCAGCTATTACAGGGGTTCAGGATCACCC. Translation gives CASSYYRGSGSP. Given in full, the CDR3 is CASSYYRGSGSPLHF. Full variable domain (missing parts from reference TRBV11-2 and TRBJ1-6): EAGVAQSPRYKIIEKRQSVAFWCNPISGHATLYWYQQILGQGPKLLIQFQNNGVVDDSQLPKDRFSAERLKGVDSTLKIQPAKLEDSAVYLCASSYYRGSGSPLHFGNGTRLTVT.

Points on this clone: The read finishes 3 residues shy of the CDR3 end, and the germline J gene is used to complete it. The chain joins TRBV14 to TRBJ1-2; TRBD1 might be the D (5 bases). This CDR3 is 16 amino acids long. Looked up from germline, CDR1 is SGHDN and CDR2 is FVKESK. The covered CDR3 bases are TGTGCCAGCAGCCAAGGACGGTCCAATATCGTGGGGGGT. It codes for CASSQGRSNIVGG. The full CDR3 is CASSQGRSNIVGGYTF.

For this clone: Germline is not matched at one junction end, which may reflect a read error. The sequence runs out 3 residues before the end of the CDR3; the remainder is reconstructed from the germline J gene. The same CDR3 can be traced to other DNA sequences in this sample. The chain has TRBV2 and TRBJ1-2, with TRBD1 matching over 7 bases. CDR1 SNHLY and CDR2 FYNNEI come from the germline V gene. The CDR3 length is 13 residues. The CDR3 loop reads CASRRDSNYGYTF. The part of the CDR3 DNA that was read is TGTGCCAGCAGACGGGACAGTAACTACGGC. The entire variable domain, with the rest obtained from reference TRBV2 and TRBJ1-2, is as follows: EPEVTQTPSHQVTQMGQEVILRCVPISNHLYFYWYRQILGQKVEFLVSFYNNEISEKSEIFDDQFSVERPDGSNFTLKIRSTKLEDSAMYFCASRRDSNYGYTFGSGTRLTVV.

Concerning this clone itself: The CDR3 end is not reached by the read, which stops 3 residues before it; the germline J gene fills it in. V is TRBV5-1 and J is TRBJ2-2; 7 bases are shared with TRBD1. Trimming removed 0 bases from V and 7 bases from J; junction bases left unmatched: 9. This CDR3 spans 16 amino acids. Germline-derived CDR1 and CDR2 are SGHRS and YFSETQ. The covered CDR3 bases are TGCGCCAGCAGCTTGGCCGAGGCAGGGGGTAACGGGGAG. Encoded protein: CASSLAEAGGNGE. The entire CDR3 protein reads CASSLAEAGGNGELFF.

Regarding this clone: The CDR3 end falls 3 residues outside the read, so it is completed with the germline J gene. The rearrangement joins TRBV18 to TRBJ1-2; D gene unclear. There are 13 residues in the CDR3. Germline V gives CDR1 KGHSH, CDR2 LQKENI. CDR3 loop: CASSPAASYDYTF. The part of the CDR3 DNA that was read is TGTGCCAGCTCACCAGCCGCCTCCTACGAC.

As regards this clone: The read terminates 3 residues before the CDR3 end, so the remaining end is supplied by the germline J gene. This rearrangement joins TRBV19 to TRBJ1-2; D perhaps matches TRBD1 (5 bases). The CDR3 has 16 amino acids. Germline CDR1 and CDR2: LNHDA and SQIVND (reference sequence). The part of the CDR3 DNA that was read is TGTGCCAGTAGTATTGGATCAGCGGGGGGATACAATGAC. Protein sequence: CASSIGSAGGYND. The CDR3 in full is CASSIGSAGGYNDYTF.

As for this clone: The sequence runs out 3 residues before the end of the CDR3; the remainder is reconstructed from the germline J gene. This chain connects TRBV28 to TRBJ1-5; D is unresolved. Trimming took off 2 bases at V and 1 base at J, with 9 bases between the two ends. This CDR3 region has 15 residues. Germline loops: CDR1 MDHEN, CDR2 SYDVKM. The part of the CDR3 DNA that was read is TGTGCCAGCAGTTTAGGGCGCAGGAGCAATCAGCCC. The encoded protein is CASSLGRRSNQP. The complete CDR3 sequence is CASSLGRRSNQPQHF.

A word on this clone: The CDR3 end falls 3 residues outside the read, so it is completed with the germline J gene. The rearrangement uses TRBV6-2 or TRBV6-3 and TRBJ2-3, with 9 bases aligning to TRBD2. Germline V gene sequence: CDR1 MNHEY, CDR2 SVGEGT. The CDR3 is 13 amino acids. Partial CDR3 DNA: TGTGCCAGCAGTTCAGCGGGAGGTCTCACG. It specifies CASSSAGGLT. The complete CDR3 reads CASSSAGGLTQYF.

Comment on this clone: The read falls 3 residues short of the CDR3 end, and the missing part is taken from the germline J gene. This chain joins TRBV18 and TRBJ1-2; TRBD1 aligns across 8 bases. The length of the CDR3 is 16 residues. CDR1 KGHSH and CDR2 LQKENI come from the germline V gene. The CDR3 reads CASSPLGTGSTDTYTF. The DNA read from the CDR3 is TGTGCCAGCTCACCCCTCGGGACAGGTTCCACAGATACC.

As regards this clone: The read is 3 residues too short to cover the CDR3 end, so that end is filled in from the germline J gene. The V and J genes are TRBV18 and TRBJ1-5; 7 bases match TRBD1. The germline V gene encodes CDR1 KGHSH and CDR2 LQKENI. The CDR3 is 16 amino acids. The junction had 11 bases not matched to a gene; V was cut back by 3 bases and J by 6 bases. CDR3 amino acids: CASSPSGHRGGQPQHF. The sequenced CDR3 bases are TGTGCCAGCTCACCGTCTGGGCACAGGGGAGGTCAGCCC. The variable domain in full, with the rest retrieved from reference TRBV18 and TRBJ1-5, is NAGVMQNPRHLVRRRGQEARLRCSPMKGHSHVYWYRQLPEEGLKFMVYLQKENIIDESGMPKERFSAEFPKEGPSILRIQQVVRGDSAAYFCASSPSGHRGGQPQHFGDGTRLSIL.

Comment on this clone: The read terminates 3 residues ahead of where the CDR3 ends, so the germline J gene completes it. The rearrangement links TRBV29-1 to TRBJ2-6; possibly TRBD1 for D (5 bases). With 4 bases removed from V and 2 bases from J, the gap between germline ends came to 24 bases. The CDR3 contains 19 residues. Germline V lookup: CDR1 SQVTM, CDR2 ANQGSEA. The covered CDR3 bases are TGCAGCGTTGCGGGCCACCTCACCAGGGCTGATACTGGGGCCAACGTC. Its translation is CSVAGHLTRADTGANV. The full CDR3 is CSVAGHLTRADTGANVLTF.

About this clone: The CDR3 end falls 3 residues outside the read, so it is completed with the germline J gene. The rearrangement links TRBV29-1 to TRBJ2-1; 13 bases are a match to TRBD2. The CDR3 extends over 17 amino acids. Germline V gives CDR1 SQVTM, CDR2 ANQGSEA. V shed 5 bases, J shed 0 bases, and the junction held 7 bases outside the gene matches. The DNA read from the CDR3 is TGCAGCGTTCCAGGACTAGCGGGAGTTAGCTCCTACAATGAG. It encodes CSVPGLAGVSSYNE. The complete CDR3 reads CSVPGLAGVSSYNEQFF.

About this clone itself: Coverage ceases 3 residues before the CDR3 finishes, and the germline J gene fills in the end. The rearrangement links TRBV7-8 to TRBJ1-2, with unresolved D. Germline V gene sequence: CDR1 SGHVS, CDR2 FQNEAQ. The CDR3 spans 16 residues. The CDR3 DNA, read in part, is TGTGCCAGCAGCGCGCTAGCGGGAGGGTTCTACAATGAC. This encodes CASSALAGGFYND. The entire CDR3 protein is CASSALAGGFYNDYTF. Combining the CDR3 with reference TRBV7-8 and TRBJ1-2 gives the whole variable domain GAGVSQSPRYKVAKRGQDVALRCDPISGHVSLFWYQQALGQGPEFLTYFQNEAQLDKSGLPSDRFFAERPEGSVSTLKIQRTQQEDSAVYLCASSALAGGFYNDYTFGSGTRLTVV.

As for this clone: The sequenced fragment ends 3 residues before the CDR3 boundary, so the rest is inferred from the germline J gene. The genes are TRBV10-2 and TRBJ2-7; the match to TRBD2 covers 13 bases. The CDR3 spans 15 residues. Germline CDR1 reads WSHSY; CDR2 reads SAAADI. The J segment lost 3 bases and the V segment lost 8 bases, leaving 7 bases of the junction unmatched. The CDR3 sequence: CASAGLAGNNYEQYF. Partial CDR3 DNA: TGCGCCAGCGCGGGACTAGCGGGAAACAACTACGAG.

Notes on this clone: From the germline J gene comes the end of the CDR3, since the read stops 3 residues before it. The V and J genes are TRBV11-2 and TRBJ1-2; 9 positions match TRBD1. J gave up 4 bases and V 3 bases, and 6 bases lay outside the gene matches. The CDR3 extends over 15 amino acids. Germline CDR1 is SGHAT and CDR2 is FQNNGV. This chain's CDR3 is CASSFGQGLSYGYTF. The sequenced part of the CDR3 DNA is TGTGCCAGCAGCTTTGGACAGGGGCTCTCCTATGGC.

About this clone itself: The sequenced fragment ends 3 residues before the CDR3 boundary, so the rest is inferred from the germline J gene. The chain joins TRBV11-2 to TRBJ2-5, with TRBD1 matching over 7 bases. Germline V gene data show CDR1 as SGHAT and CDR2 as FQNNGV. With 3 bases clipped from V and 1 base from J, the junction kept 2 bases outside the gene matches. CDR3 length equals 14 residues. The covered CDR3 bases are TGTGCCAGCAGCTTGGACAGGTTCCAAGAGACC. Protein sequence: CASSLDRFQET. The CDR3 in its entirety is CASSLDRFQETQYF.

For this clone: The CDR3 goes on 3 residues after the read ends, and that part is filled in from the germline J gene. The gene calls are TRBV29-1 and TRBJ2-7; TRBD1 is a possible D gene (6 bases). Trimming pared 6 bases from V and 3 bases from J, leaving 12 bases between. This CDR3 is 12 amino acids long. Germline assignment: CDR1 SQVTM and CDR2 ANQGSEA. CDR3 sequence reads: CSVAGQNYEQYF. The CDR3 bases that were read are TGCAGCGTGGCCGGACAGAACTACGAG.

As for this clone: The CDR3 goes on 3 residues after the read ends, and that part is filled in from the germline J gene. The rearrangement links TRBV29-1 to TRBJ2-5; 8 nucleotides line up with TRBD2. This CDR3 contains 14 residues. The germline V gene has CDR1 SQVTM and CDR2 ANQGSEA. V was pared by 6 bases and J by 1 base, with 7 bases of the junction left unmatched. The sequenced CDR3 bases are TGCAGCGTATTCCGGGGGGGTCCCCAAGAGACC. Its protein product is CSVFRGGPQET. The entire CDR3 protein is CSVFRGGPQETQYF.

Note on this clone: Sequencing ends 3 residues short of the CDR3 end; the germline J gene provides the rest. The V gene is TRBV18, the J gene TRBJ2-3, with 7 positions matching TRBD1. Germline trimming cut 2 bases from V and 3 bases from J; bases unmatched to any gene: 2. CDR1 is KGHSH, CDR2 LQKENI, per germline. The CDR3 is 14 amino acids. The CDR3 region is CASSPDRETDTQYF. The DNA read from the CDR3 is TGTGCCAGCTCACCAGACAGGGAAACAGATACG.

In the case of this clone: The observed sequence ends 3 residues before the CDR3 terminus, with the missing tail filled in from the germline J gene. This chain joins TRBV5-1 and TRBJ2-1, with 10 bases lining up with TRBD2. Germline CDR1 and CDR2: SGHRS and YFSETQ. V was pared by 4 bases and J by 0 bases, with 4 bases of the junction left unmatched. The CDR3 has 16 residues. Partial CDR3 DNA: TGCGCCAGCAGCACCGGACTAGCGGACTCCTACAATGAG. Translation: CASSTGLADSYNE. The whole CDR3 protein is CASSTGLADSYNEQFF.

As for this clone: The missing CDR3 end, 3 residues past where the read stops, is filled in from the germline J gene. The rearrangement joins TRBV14 to TRBJ2-7; 14 bases align to TRBD2. This CDR3 spans 17 amino acids. V shed 4 bases and J 4 bases; nucleotides not matched to a gene: 9. Germline V gives CDR1 SGHDN, CDR2 FVKESK. CDR3 bases read: TGTGCCAGCAGCCTTAGGGGGACTAGCGGGAGTACGTACGAG. This encodes CASSLRGTSGSTYE. The whole CDR3 reads CASSLRGTSGSTYEQYF.

Notes on this clone: The sequence runs out 3 residues before the end of the CDR3; the remainder is reconstructed from the germline J gene. The genes are TRBV19 and TRBJ2-1, with 13 positions matching TRBD2. In germline, CDR1 is LNHDA, CDR2 SQIVND (reference sequence). The trim removed 4 bases at V and 8 bases at J, leaving 5 bases unmatched. This CDR3 contains 15 residues. The CDR3 bases that were read are TGTGCCAGTAGTAGGACTAGCGGGAGTTTGGATGAG. This translates into CASSRTSGSLDE. In full, the CDR3 reads CASSRTSGSLDEQFF.